Listed here is a single TCR beta chain. Its specificity is not known. The sample is drawn from a study of tumor-infiltrating lymphocytes in primary liver carcinoma. As for the study in general: Tumors were staged T1-T3 N0M0 and measured 4.2 to 10 cm across.

Using a constant-region primer together with ProtoScript II reverse transcriptase, TCR beta cDNA was made from roughly 500 ng of total RNA. Employing slightly modified ARM-PCR, three nested multiplex PCR rounds were run, and these gave rise to the TCR beta libraries. TRBV1-TRBV30 forward primers paired with a C-beta reverse primer were used in the first two PCR rounds, which ran approximately 11 cycles each. TCRdb processed the multiplex PCR reads anew with MiXCR; each CDR3 protein has one entry. The sample contains about 120,000 distinct CDR3 sequences, 55% to 65% of which appear only once. Extraction of RNA together with DNA used 20-30 mg of unsorted bulk tissue. Primary liver carcinomas in the patients were surgically resected. The CDR3 runs 14 residues. J gave up 4 bases and V 3 bases, and 7 bases lay outside the gene matches. Per germline, CDR1 GTSNPN and CDR2 SVGIG (reference sequence). Findings and caveats of the study: Only about 7-24% of top clones showed up in all five tumor regions. Tumor samples exhibited a significantly greater top-250-clone fraction than blood samples (p = 0.039).

The chain links TRBV30 to TRBJ2-3; 7 bases match TRBD1. The TCR comes from a woman aged 55-70 years with primary liver carcinoma and hepatitis B virus infection. Sequenced material: liver tumor tissue from sampling region 1. The subset is: tumor region T1, superior pole. CDR3 sequence reads: CAWRWQGVADTQYF. The CDR3 DNA sequence: TGTGCCTGGAGATGGCAGGGGGTCGCAGATACGCAGTATTTT.